This T cell receptor (beta chain) originates from a study of PD-1 blockade in mismatch repair-deficient tumors. Study-wide results and caveats: Tumor-resident clones, often absent from pretreatment blood, expanded after pembrolizumab and then contracted.

The germline CDR1 and CDR2 sequences are SGHAT and FQDESV (reference sequence). The CDR3 loop spans 15 amino acids. V dropped 1 base and J dropped 5; count of bases not matched to a gene: 6. Using immunoSEQ multiplex PCR, the repertoire was profiled, and TCRdb retains in-frame clones only, with some absent. The table lists some 120,000 clones, roughly 90% of them singletons. Mismatch repair deficiency was confirmed in all patients, by PCR or immunohistochemistry. A remark on this clone: The antigen remains unidentified.

V gene TRBV11-1 combines with J gene TRBJ2-3; 7 positions match TRBD2. The source material was peripheral blood, sampled approximately 69 weeks after starting pembrolizumab. This clonotype was sampled from an adult with mismatch repair-deficient cancer. This chain's CDR3 is CASSLDAGVIDTQYF. Written as DNA, the CDR3 is TGTGCCAGCAGCTTAGATGCGGGAGTAATAGATACGCAGTATTTT.